This TCR beta chain was retrieved from a study of T cells in Graves' hyperthyroidism and ophthalmopathy. On this clonotype itself: What it recognizes is unknown.

Amplification of TCR beta CDR3 regions used RNA as the template. Primed by the HTBI set, a first-round RT-PCR was run on the TCR CDR3. MiXCR was run by TCRdb on the multiplex PCR reads, yielding one entry per CDR3 protein. Among more than 500,000 distinct CDR3 sequences listed, about 43% were seen once. V was pared by 4 bases and J by 15 bases, with 16 bases between. This CDR3 region has 12 residues. CDR1 is MNHEY, CDR2 SVGAGI, per germline. Study-level points and caveats: Progression to ophthalmopathy was predicted a median of 6.5 months early. Expanded thyroid clonotypes (above 0.001) were mostly also found in blood.

This TCR was sampled from an adult woman with Graves' disease, either hyperthyroidism or ophthalmopathy (not recorded which). This chain connects TRBV6-5 to TRBJ1-5; TRBD1 might be the D (5 bases). The sample consisted of peripheral blood or thyroid tissue (not recorded which). In DNA, the CDR3 is TGTGCCAGCAGTTCAAGACAGAAACTTTGGCATTTT. Protein product: CASSSRQKLWHF.